The 15 T cell receptor beta chains in this list originate from one sample, sequenced in a study of control samples from healthy donors and cancer patients. Clones were sequenced by immunoSEQ multiplex PCR, and TCRdb holds only the in-frame ones, with some missing. The table shows about 75,000 clones, with more than 75% occurring only once. Sequenced input: blood. These receptors all come from a man between 50 and 59 years old in good health.

This sequence joins TRBV27 and TRBJ2-4; 14 bases agree with TRBD2. The CDR3 is made up of 16 amino acids. Trimming removed 4 bases from V and 7 bases from J; junction bases left unmatched: 6. Germline CDR1 MNHEY, CDR2 SMNVEV (reference sequence). The CDR3 DNA follows: TGTGCCAGCAGTTCGGGACTAGCGGGAGTCGGGAACATTCAGTACTTC. Translated, it gives CASSSGLAGVGNIQYF.

The J gene is TRBJ2-5, the V gene TRBV11-1; D perhaps matches TRBD2 (6 bases). The V gene's germline CDR1 is SGHAT and CDR2 FQDESV (reference sequence). Trimming pared 2 bases from V and 2 bases from J, leaving 9 bases between. The CDR3 has 14 residues. The CDR3 protein is CASSLMLAQETQYF. As DNA, the CDR3 is TGTGCCAGCAGCTTAATGCTAGCGCAAGAGACCCAGTACTTC.

The chain links TRBV2 to TRBJ1-2, with TRBD1 matching over 7 bases. The CDR3 is made up of 13 amino acids. Germline lookup yields CDR1 SNHLY and CDR2 FYNNEI. V lost 6 bases and J lost 8; bases outside the gene matches: 9. CDR3 loop: CASRRQGWDGYTF. CDR3 nucleotides: TGTGCCAGCAGGCGACAGGGCTGGGACGGCTACACCTTC.

This clone was counted only a few times. The J gene is TRBJ1-2, the V gene TRBV7-9; TRBD1 might be the D (6 bases). The CDR3 is 13 residues long. The V end was cut by 5 bases, the J end by 3 bases, with 10 bases between. In germline, CDR1 is SEHNR, CDR2 FQNEAQ (reference sequence). The CDR3: CASSARTDYGYTF. In nucleotides, the CDR3 is TGTGCCAGCAGCGCCCGGACAGACTATGGCTACACCTTC. The entire variable domain, with the rest obtained from reference TRBV7-9 and TRBJ1-2, is as follows: DTGVSQNPRHKITKRGQNVTFRCDPISEHNRLYWYRQTLGQGPEFLTYFQNEAQLEKSRLLSDRFSAERPKGSFSTLEIQRTEQGDSAMYLCASSARTDYGYTFGSGTRLTVV.

The J gene is TRBJ2-7, the V gene TRBV3-1 (or the pseudogene TRBV3-2); no definite D call. Germline CDR1 reads LGHDT; CDR2 reads YNNKEL (reference sequence). V was clipped by 3 bases and J by 7 bases, with 13 bases between them. The CDR3 runs 13 residues. The CDR3 sequence: CASSQDSLREQYF. The CDR3 region has the DNA TGTGCCAGCAGCCAGGATTCACTAAGGGAGCAGTACTTC.

The rearrangement uses TRBV5-1 and TRBJ2-5; D remains ambiguous. The CDR3 is 13 amino acids. Trimming shortened V by 2 bases and J by 0 bases, and 5 bases separated the two germline ends. Germline CDR1 reads SGHRS; CDR2 reads YFSETQ. In DNA, the CDR3 is TGCGCCAGCAGCTTAGAAGACCAAGAGACCCAGTACTTC. This gives the protein CASSLEDQETQYF.

The chain couples TRBV28 to TRBJ2-7; no reliable D call. Trimming cost V 2 bases and J 6 bases, with 8 bases left between them. The CDR3 is 12 residues long. CDR1 and CDR2 from the germline V gene are MDHEN and SYDVKM. The CDR3 is CASSLGPSEQYF. CDR3 in DNA: TGTGCCAGCAGTTTAGGCCCCAGCGAGCAGTACTTC.

The rearrangement uses TRBV19 and TRBJ1-5; D uncertain. Between the trimmed V and J ends, which lost 6 bases and 0 bases, there was a span of 12 bases. The CDR3 spans 15 residues. The germline CDR1 and CDR2 sequences are LNHDA and SQIVND (reference sequence). The CDR3 region is CASRDPGYSNQPQHF. Here the CDR3 DNA reads TGTGCCAGTAGGGACCCGGGGTATAGCAATCAGCCCCAGCATTTT.

The chain combines TRBV4-3 with TRBJ2-7; 8 nucleotides line up with TRBD2. This CDR3 has 16 residues. V shed 0 bases and J 1 base; nucleotides not matched to a gene: 5. CDR1 and CDR2 (germline): LGHNA, YSLEER. DNA for the CDR3: TGCGCCAGCAGCCAAGATCGAAGCGGGAGTTCCTACGAGCAGTACTTC. Its protein is CASSQDRSGSSYEQYF.

The chain recombines TRBV9 with TRBJ1-3, with D possibly matching TRBD1 (6 bases). Germline assignment: CDR1 SGDLS and CDR2 YYNGEE. V was trimmed by 0 bases and J by 4 bases, leaving 11 bases between them. This CDR3 region has 15 residues. The CDR3 sequence is CASSVGAGVGNTIYF. CDR3 DNA sequence: TGTGCCAGCAGCGTAGGTGCAGGGGTCGGAAACACCATATATTTT. Variable domain in full (rest from reference TRBV9 and TRBJ1-3): DSGVTQTPKHLITATGQRVTLRCSPRSGDLSVYWYQQSLDQGLQFLIQYYNGEERAKGNILERFSAQQFPDLHSELNLSSLELGDSALYFCASSVGAGVGNTIYFGEGSWLTVV.

The CDR3 loop is CATSRGQGGIGYEQYF. The CDR3 DNA reads as TGTGCCACCAGCAGAGGACAGGGGGGCATAGGTTACGAGCAGTACTTC. This chain uses TRBV15 with TRBJ2-7, with 9 bases matching TRBD1. V gave up 1 base and J gave up 4 bases; unmatched junction bases: 8. The CDR3 has 16 residues. From germline, CDR1 is LNHNV and CDR2 YYDKDF (reference sequence).

This clone has only a few counts. The J gene is TRBJ1-5, the V gene TRBV28; D remains ambiguous. This CDR3 spans 14 amino acids. V lost 5 bases and J lost 5, with 13 bases in between. CDR1 is MDHEN, CDR2 SYDVKM, per germline. The CDR3 sequence: CASSIERPDQPQHF. DNA for the CDR3: TGTGCCAGCAGTATCGAACGACCTGATCAGCCCCAGCATTTT.

The genes are TRBV6-2 or TRBV6-3 and TRBJ1-1; D possibly corresponds to TRBD1 (6 bases). Trimming left V 8 bases short and J 1 base short, with 14 bases between. The CDR3 has 14 amino acids. CDR1 is MNHEY, CDR2 SVGEGT, per germline. In DNA form, the CDR3 reads TGTGCCAGCGGCCGGGGGGGCTGGAACACTGAAGCTTTCTTT. It translates to CASGRGGWNTEAFF.

This clone was detected a few times. The CDR3: CSVEKAYEQYF. As DNA, the CDR3 is TGCAGCGTTGAAAAGGCCTACGAGCAGTACTTC. The chain employs TRBV29-1 and TRBJ2-7; D unclear. This CDR3 comprises 11 residues. V was trimmed by 2 bases and J by 2 bases, leaving 4 bases between them. In germline, CDR1 is SQVTM, CDR2 ANQGSEA.

This chain connects TRBV5-6 to TRBJ2-1; no firm D call. The CDR3 is 14 residues long. V shed 4 bases and J shed 5 bases, with 13 bases lying between them. CDR1 is SGHDT and CDR2 is YYEEEE in the germline V gene. DNA for the CDR3: TGTGCCAGCAGCCGCTTAATGTCGGACAATGAGCAGTTCTTC. Its translation: CASSRLMSDNEQFF.